The 2 T cell receptor beta chains below come from one sample, sequenced in a study of control samples from healthy donors and cancer patients. Repertoires were generated with immunoSEQ multiplex PCR, while TCRdb's copy carries only in-frame clones and drops some. The table lists about 98,000 clones, roughly 86% of them singletons. The material sequenced was blood. The receptor source for this set is a man aged 60 to 75 in good health.

This chain joins TRBV15 and TRBJ2-7; 12 nucleotides match TRBD1. Germline values: CDR1 LNHNV, CDR2 YYDKDF (reference sequence). The CDR3 loop spans 19 amino acids. With 2 bases clipped from V and 5 bases from J, the junction kept 16 bases outside the gene matches. CDR3 nucleotides: TGTGCCACCAGCAGATCCAGGGACAGGGGGCGAATACAGGTGAACGAGCAGTACTTC. Encoded protein: CATSRSRDRGRIQVNEQYF.

There are a few counts of this clone. The chain employs TRBV5-1 and TRBJ1-3, with D perhaps TRBD1 (6 bases). The CDR3 runs to 16 residues. CDR1 is SGHRS, CDR2 YFSETQ, per germline. V shed 0 bases and J shed 1 base, with 11 bases lying between them. The CDR3 here is CASSLGQAGSGNTIYF. In DNA, the CDR3 is TGCGCCAGCAGCTTGGGACAGGCCGGTTCTGGAAACACCATATATTTT.